Presented here are 9 T cell receptor beta chains from one specimen sequenced in a study of radiotherapy plus CTLA-4 blockade in lung cancer. Sequenced by immunoSEQ multiplex PCR; TCRdb stores in-frame clones only, minus some. The sample has 40,000 to 45,000 clones, 75% to 80% seen once. Source: peripheral blood, taken from a patient treated with radiotherapy plus ipilimumab. The receptors originated from a human donor with non-small cell lung cancer whose response to radiotherapy plus ipilimumab could not be evaluated.

The J gene is TRBJ1-1, the V gene TRBV5-1; 11 bases match TRBD1. Trimming removed 3 bases from V and 3 bases from J; junction bases left unmatched: 10. The CDR3 consists of 17 residues. The germline CDR1 and CDR2 sequences are SGHRS and YFSETQ. In DNA form, the CDR3 reads TGCGCCAGCAGCTCAAGATACCGGGACAGGGGGGACACTGAAGCTTTCTTT. Translating it yields CASSSRYRDRGDTEAFF.

This clone was recorded once. V is TRBV29-1 and J is TRBJ1-4; D is perhaps TRBD1 (6 bases). V was shortened by 6 bases and J by 2 bases, with 10 bases between the two germline ends. Germline V gives CDR1 SQVTM, CDR2 ANQGSEA. The length of the CDR3 is 13 residues. DNA of the CDR3: TGCAGCGTGCTACAGGGTACTAATGAAAAACTGTTTTTT. Translating it yields CSVLQGTNEKLFF.

With regard to this clone: At one end the junction does not follow the germline gene, possibly because of a read error. The chain carries TRBV28 and TRBJ1-6; the D gene is possibly TRBD1 (6 bases). Germline-derived CDR1 and CDR2 are MDHEN and SYDVKM. This CDR3 has 12 amino acids. The CDR3 coding sequence is TGTGCCACCAGTCTGGACAGTTCACCCCTCCACTTT. It encodes CATSLDSSPLHF.

This clone was seen only a few times. The V call is TRBV7-9, the J call TRBJ1-2, with D possibly TRBD1 on 6 matching bases. The V end was cut by 5 bases, the J end by 4 bases, with 14 bases between. There are 14 residues in the CDR3. Germline CDR1 reads SEHNR; CDR2 reads FQNEAQ (reference sequence). Here the CDR3 DNA reads TGTGCCAGCAGCCTAGATGGGGGCGCCTATGGCTACACCTTC. As protein: CASSLDGGAYGYTF.

This chain joins TRBV27 and TRBJ2-3, with TRBD2 identical over 9 bases. The germline gives CDR1 MNHEY, CDR2 SMNVEV (reference sequence). V lost 2 bases and J lost 9; bases outside the gene matches: 12. The CDR3 has 16 residues. Here the CDR3 DNA reads TGTGCCAGCAGTTTAAGGGCGGGGGGGGGCTGGGGGACGCAGTATTTT. Residues: CASSLRAGGGWGTQYF.

The V gene is TRBV7-2, the J gene TRBJ2-7, with D possibly TRBD2 on 5 matching bases. The germline gives CDR1 SGHTA, CDR2 FQGNSA. Trimming removed 3 bases at V and 5 bases at J, with 5 bases between. The CDR3 is 11 amino acids. Here the CDR3 DNA reads TGTGCCAGCAGCTTGGGAGACGAGCAGTACTTC. Translated: CASSLGDEQYF.

This chain connects TRBV7-2 to TRBJ2-7; the D gene is possibly TRBD2 (6 bases). The ends were cut back, 1 base at V and 3 bases at J, with 13 bases in the middle. The germline V gene has CDR1 SGHTA and CDR2 FQGNSA. This CDR3 is 15 amino acids long. CDR3 DNA sequence: TGTGCCAGCAGCTTAGTAGCGGTCGATGACTACGAGCAGTACTTC. Translated, it gives CASSLVAVDDYEQYF. The variable domain in full, with the rest retrieved from reference TRBV7-2 and TRBJ2-7, is GAGVSQSPSNKVTEKGKDVELRCDPISGHTALYWYRQSLGQGLEFLIYFQGNSAPDKSGLPSDRFSAERTGGSVSTLTIQRTQQEDSAVYLCASSLVAVDDYEQYFGPGTRLTVT.

V gene TRBV30 combines with J gene TRBJ2-3; 10 nucleotides match TRBD2. The length of the CDR3 is 15 residues. Trimming removed 1 base from V and 1 base from J; junction bases left unmatched: 2. Germline CDR1 reads GTSNPN; CDR2 reads SVGIG (reference sequence). The CDR3 loop reads CAWSEGTSGTDTQYF. In DNA form, the CDR3 reads TGTGCCTGGAGTGAAGGGACTAGCGGCACAGATACGCAGTATTTT.

The count of this clone is one. The CDR3 is CASSSGGRRGSPLHF. Written as DNA, the CDR3 is TGTGCCAGCAGTTCGGGGGGGAGGAGGGGTTCACCCCTCCACTTT. The rearrangement joins TRBV28 to TRBJ1-6; tentative D call: TRBD1 (5 bases). Germline V gives CDR1 MDHEN, CDR2 SYDVKM. Deletions cut 4 bases from V and 9 bases from J, with 16 bases between. The CDR3 consists of 15 residues.